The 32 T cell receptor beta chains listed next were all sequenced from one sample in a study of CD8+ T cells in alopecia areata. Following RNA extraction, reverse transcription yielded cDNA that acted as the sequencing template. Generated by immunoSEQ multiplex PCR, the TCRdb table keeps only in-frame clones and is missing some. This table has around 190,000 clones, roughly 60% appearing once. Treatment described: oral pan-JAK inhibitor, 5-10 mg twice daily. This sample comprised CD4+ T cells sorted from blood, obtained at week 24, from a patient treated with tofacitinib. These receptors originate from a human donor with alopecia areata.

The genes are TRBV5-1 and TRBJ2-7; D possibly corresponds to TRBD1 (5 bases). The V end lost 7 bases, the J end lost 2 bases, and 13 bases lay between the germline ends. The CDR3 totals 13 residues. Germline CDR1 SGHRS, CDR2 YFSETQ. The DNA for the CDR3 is TGCGCCAGCCGAGAAGGGGAAACCTACGAGCAGTACTTC. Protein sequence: CASREGETYEQYF.

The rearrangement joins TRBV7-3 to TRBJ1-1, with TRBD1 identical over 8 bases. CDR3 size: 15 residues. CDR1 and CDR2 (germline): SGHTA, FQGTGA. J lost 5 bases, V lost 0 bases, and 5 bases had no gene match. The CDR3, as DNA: TGTGCCAGCAGCTTAACGGGGACAGGAAGGACTGAAGCTTTCTTT. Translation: CASSLTGTGRTEAFF.

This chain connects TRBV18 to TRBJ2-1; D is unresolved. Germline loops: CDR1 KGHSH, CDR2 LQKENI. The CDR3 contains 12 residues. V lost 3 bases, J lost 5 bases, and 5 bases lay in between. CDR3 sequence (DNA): TGTGCCAGCTCACCGACCCACAATGAGCAGTTCTTC. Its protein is CASSPTHNEQFF.

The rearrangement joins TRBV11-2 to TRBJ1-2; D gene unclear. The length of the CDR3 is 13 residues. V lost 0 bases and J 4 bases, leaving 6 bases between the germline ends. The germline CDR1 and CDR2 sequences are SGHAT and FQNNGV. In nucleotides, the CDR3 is TGTGCCAGCAGCTTAGAGCGCTTCTATGGCTACACCTTC. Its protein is CASSLERFYGYTF.

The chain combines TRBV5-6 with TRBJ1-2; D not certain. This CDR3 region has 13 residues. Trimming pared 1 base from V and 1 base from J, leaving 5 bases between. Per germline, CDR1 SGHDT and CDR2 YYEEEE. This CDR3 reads CASSLNVNYGYTF. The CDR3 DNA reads TGTGCCAGCAGCTTGAACGTTAACTATGGCTACACCTTC. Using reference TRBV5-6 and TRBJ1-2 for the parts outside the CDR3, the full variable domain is DAGVTQSPTHLIKTRGQQVTLRCSPKSGHDTVSWYQQALGQGPQFIFQYYEEEERQRGNFPDRFSGHQFPNYSSELNVNALLLGDSALYLCASSLNVNYGYTFGSGTRLTVV.

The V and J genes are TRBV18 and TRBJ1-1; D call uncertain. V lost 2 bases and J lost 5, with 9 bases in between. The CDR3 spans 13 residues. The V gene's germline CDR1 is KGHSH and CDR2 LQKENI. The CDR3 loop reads CASSPMGETEAFF. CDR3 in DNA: TGTGCCAGCTCACCAATGGGCGAGACTGAAGCTTTCTTT.

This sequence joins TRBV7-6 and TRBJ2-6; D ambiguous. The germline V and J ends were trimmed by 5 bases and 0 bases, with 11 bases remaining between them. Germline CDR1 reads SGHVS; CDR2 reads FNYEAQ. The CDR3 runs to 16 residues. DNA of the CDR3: TGTGCCAGCAGCCCAACCAGGAGCTCTGGGGCCAACGTCCTGACTTTC. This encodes CASSPTRSSGANVLTF.

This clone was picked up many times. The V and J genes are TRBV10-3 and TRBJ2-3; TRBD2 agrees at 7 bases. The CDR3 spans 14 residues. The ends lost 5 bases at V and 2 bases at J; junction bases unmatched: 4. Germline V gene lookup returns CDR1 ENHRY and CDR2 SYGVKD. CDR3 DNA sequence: TGTGCCATCAGTTCCGGGACTACCACAGATACGCAGTATTTT. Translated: CAISSGTTTDTQYF.

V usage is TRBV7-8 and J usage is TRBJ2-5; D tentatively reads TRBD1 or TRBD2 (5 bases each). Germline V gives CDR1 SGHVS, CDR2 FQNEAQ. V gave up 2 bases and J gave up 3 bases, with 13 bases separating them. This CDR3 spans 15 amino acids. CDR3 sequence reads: CASSLRGVGEETQYF. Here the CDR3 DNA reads TGTGCCAGCAGCTTACGAGGGGTTGGAGAAGAGACCCAGTACTTC.

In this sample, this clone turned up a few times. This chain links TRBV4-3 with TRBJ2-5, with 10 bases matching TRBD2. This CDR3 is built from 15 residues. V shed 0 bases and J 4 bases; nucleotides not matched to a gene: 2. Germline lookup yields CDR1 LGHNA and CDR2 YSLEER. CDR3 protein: CASSQERLAGETQYF. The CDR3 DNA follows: TGCGCCAGCAGCCAAGAGCGACTAGCGGGAGAGACCCAGTACTTC.

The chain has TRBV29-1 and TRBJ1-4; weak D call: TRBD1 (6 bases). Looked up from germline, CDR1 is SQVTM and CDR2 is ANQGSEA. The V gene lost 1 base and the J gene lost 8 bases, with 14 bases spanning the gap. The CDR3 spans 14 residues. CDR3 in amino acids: CSVEVRGREEKLFF. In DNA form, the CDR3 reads TGCAGCGTTGAAGTACGGGGGCGCGAGGAAAAACTGTTTTTT.

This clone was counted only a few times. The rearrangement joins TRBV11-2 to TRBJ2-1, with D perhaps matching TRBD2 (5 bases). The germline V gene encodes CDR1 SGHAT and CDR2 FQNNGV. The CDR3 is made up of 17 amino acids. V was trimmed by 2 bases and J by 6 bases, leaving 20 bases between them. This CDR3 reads CASSLRRRVVSGNEQFF. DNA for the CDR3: TGTGCCAGCAGCTTACGCAGAAGGGTAGTAAGCGGCAATGAGCAGTTCTTC.

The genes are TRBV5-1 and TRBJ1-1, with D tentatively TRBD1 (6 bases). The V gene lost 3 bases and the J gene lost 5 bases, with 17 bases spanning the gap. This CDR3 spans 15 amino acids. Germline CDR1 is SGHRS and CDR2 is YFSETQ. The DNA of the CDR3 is TGCGCCAGCAGCTCCTCGGGTGGGGGGCAAACTGAAGCTTTCTTT. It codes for CASSSSGGGQTEAFF.

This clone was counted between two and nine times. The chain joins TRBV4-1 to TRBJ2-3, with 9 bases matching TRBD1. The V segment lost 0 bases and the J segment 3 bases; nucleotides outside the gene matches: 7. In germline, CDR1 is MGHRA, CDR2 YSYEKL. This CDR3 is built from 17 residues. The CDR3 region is CASSQDKGGTGTDTQYF. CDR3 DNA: TGCGCCAGCAGCCAAGACAAGGGAGGGACAGGGACAGATACGCAGTATTTT.

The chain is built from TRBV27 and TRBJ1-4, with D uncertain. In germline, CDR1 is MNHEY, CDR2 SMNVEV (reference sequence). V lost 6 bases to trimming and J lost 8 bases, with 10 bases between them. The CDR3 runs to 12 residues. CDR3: CASSPGKEKLFF. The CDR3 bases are TGTGCCAGCAGCCCCGGAAAGGAAAAACTGTTTTTT.

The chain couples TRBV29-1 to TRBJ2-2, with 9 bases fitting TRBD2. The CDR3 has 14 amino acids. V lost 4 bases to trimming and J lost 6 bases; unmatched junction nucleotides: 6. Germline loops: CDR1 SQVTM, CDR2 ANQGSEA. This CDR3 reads CSVGGLANPGELFF. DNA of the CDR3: TGCAGCGTTGGTGGACTAGCGAATCCCGGGGAGCTGTTTTTT.

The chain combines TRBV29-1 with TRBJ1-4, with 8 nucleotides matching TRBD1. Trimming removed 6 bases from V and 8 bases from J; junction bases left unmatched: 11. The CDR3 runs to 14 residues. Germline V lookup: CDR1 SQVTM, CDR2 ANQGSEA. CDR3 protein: CSVAQQGGQEKLFF. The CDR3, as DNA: TGCAGCGTCGCTCAACAGGGGGGGCAAGAAAAACTGTTTTTT. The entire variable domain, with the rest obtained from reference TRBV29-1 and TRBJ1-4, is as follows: SAVISQKPSRDICQRGTSLTIQCQVDSQVTMMFWYRQQPGQSLTLIATANQGSEATYESGFVIDKFPISRPNLTFSTLTVSNMSPEDSSIYLCSVAQQGGQEKLFFGSGTQLSVL.

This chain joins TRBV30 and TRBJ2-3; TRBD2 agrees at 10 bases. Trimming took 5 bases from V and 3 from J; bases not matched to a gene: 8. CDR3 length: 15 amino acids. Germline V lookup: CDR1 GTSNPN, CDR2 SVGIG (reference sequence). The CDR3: CAWAKRGGWTDTQYF. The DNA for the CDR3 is TGTGCCTGGGCTAAGCGGGGGGGATGGACAGATACGCAGTATTTT.

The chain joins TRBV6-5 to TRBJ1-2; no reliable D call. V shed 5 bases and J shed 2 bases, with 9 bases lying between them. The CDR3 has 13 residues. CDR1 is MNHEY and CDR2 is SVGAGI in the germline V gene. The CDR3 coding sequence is TGTGCCAGCAGTCGCGACAAAAACTATGGCTACACCTTC. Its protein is CASSRDKNYGYTF.

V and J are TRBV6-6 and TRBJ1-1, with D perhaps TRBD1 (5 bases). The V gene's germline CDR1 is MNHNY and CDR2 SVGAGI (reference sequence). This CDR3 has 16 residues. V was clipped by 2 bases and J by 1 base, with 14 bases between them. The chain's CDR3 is CASSYVWSGANTEAFF. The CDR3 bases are TGTGCCAGCAGTTACGTTTGGTCTGGGGCGAACACTGAAGCTTTCTTT.

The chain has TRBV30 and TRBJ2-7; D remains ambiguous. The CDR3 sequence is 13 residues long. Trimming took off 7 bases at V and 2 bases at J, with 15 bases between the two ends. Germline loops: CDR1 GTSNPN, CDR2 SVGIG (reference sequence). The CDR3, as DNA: TGTGCCTCCGAAGGTAATACCCCCTACGAGCAGTACTTC. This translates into CASEGNTPYEQYF.

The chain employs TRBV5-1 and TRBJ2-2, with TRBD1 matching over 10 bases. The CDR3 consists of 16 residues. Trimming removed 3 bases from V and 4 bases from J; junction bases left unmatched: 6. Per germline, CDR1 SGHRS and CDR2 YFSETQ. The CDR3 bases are TGCGCCAGCAGCTCCGGGACAGGGGTAACCACCGGGGAGCTGTTTTTT. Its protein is CASSSGTGVTTGELFF.

CDR3 region: CSVEEGTIDTQYF. The CDR3 DNA reads as TGCAGCGTTGAAGAGGGAACGATCGATACGCAGTATTTT. This chain uses TRBV29-1 with TRBJ2-3; D is undetermined. CDR3 length equals 13 residues. In germline, CDR1 is SQVTM, CDR2 ANQGSEA. Trimming took 0 bases from V and 6 from J, leaving 10 bases between them.

CDR3 residues: CASSPGTTYSREQFF. The CDR3 DNA follows: TGTGCCAGCAGCCCCGGGACTACGTATAGCCGGGAGCAGTTCTTC. The chain couples TRBV5-4 to TRBJ2-1; 7 bases are a match to TRBD2. The germline V gene encodes CDR1 SGHNT and CDR2 YYREEE (reference sequence). Germline trimming cut 4 bases from V and 10 bases from J; bases unmatched to any gene: 14. There are 15 residues in the CDR3.

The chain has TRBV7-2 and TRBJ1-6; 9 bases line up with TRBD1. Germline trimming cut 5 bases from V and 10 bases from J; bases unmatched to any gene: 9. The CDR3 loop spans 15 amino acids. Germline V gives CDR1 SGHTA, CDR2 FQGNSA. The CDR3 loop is CASSLLQGAGSPLHF. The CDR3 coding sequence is TGTGCCAGCAGCCTATTACAGGGGGCAGGGTCACCCCTCCACTTT.

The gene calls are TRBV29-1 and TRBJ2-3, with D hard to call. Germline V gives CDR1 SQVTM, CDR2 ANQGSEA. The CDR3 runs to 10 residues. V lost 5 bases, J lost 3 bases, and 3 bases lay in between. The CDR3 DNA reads TGCAGCGTTCTAACAGATACGCAGTATTTT. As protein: CSVLTDTQYF.

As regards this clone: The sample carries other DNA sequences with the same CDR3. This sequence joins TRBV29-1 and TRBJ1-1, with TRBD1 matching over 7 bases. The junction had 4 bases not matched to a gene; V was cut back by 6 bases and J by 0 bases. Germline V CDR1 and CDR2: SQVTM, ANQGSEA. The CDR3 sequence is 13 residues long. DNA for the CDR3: TGCAGCGTAGAGGGACAGTTGAACACTGAAGCTTTCTTT. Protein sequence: CSVEGQLNTEAFF.

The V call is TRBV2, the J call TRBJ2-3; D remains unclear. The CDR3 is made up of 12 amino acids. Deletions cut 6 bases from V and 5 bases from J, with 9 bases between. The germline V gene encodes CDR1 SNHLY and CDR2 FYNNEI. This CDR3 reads CASSYTKDTQYF. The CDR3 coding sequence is TGTGCCAGCAGCTACACTAAAGATACGCAGTATTTT. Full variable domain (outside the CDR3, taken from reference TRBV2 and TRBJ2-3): EPEVTQTPSHQVTQMGQEVILRCVPISNHLYFYWYRQILGQKVEFLVSFYNNEISEKSEIFDDQFSVERPDGSNFTLKIRSTKLEDSAMYFCASSYTKDTQYFGPGTRLTVL.

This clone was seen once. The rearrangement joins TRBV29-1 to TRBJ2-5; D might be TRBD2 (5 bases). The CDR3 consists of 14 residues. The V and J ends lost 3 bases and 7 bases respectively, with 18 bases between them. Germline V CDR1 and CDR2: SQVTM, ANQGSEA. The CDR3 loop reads CSVDPGSFSGTQYF. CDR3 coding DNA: TGCAGCGTTGATCCGGGATCTTTTTCAGGGACCCAGTACTTC.

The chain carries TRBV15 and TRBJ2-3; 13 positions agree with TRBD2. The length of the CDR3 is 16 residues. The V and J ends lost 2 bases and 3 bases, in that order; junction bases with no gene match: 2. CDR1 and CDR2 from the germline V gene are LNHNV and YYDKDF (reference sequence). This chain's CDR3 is CATSRRLAGGTDTQYF. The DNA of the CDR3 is TGTGCCACCAGCAGAAGACTAGCGGGGGGTACAGATACGCAGTATTTT.

The CDR3: CAWSKGLTYEQYF. The CDR3 DNA follows: TGTGCCTGGAGTAAGGGACTAACCTACGAGCAGTACTTC. The chain couples TRBV30 to TRBJ2-7; 7 bases are shared with TRBD2. Germline trimming cut 2 bases from V and 2 bases from J; bases unmatched to any gene: 3. Germline assignment: CDR1 GTSNPN and CDR2 SVGIG (reference sequence). This CDR3 comprises 13 residues.

The CDR3, as DNA: TGTGCCAGCCGCCTGGGACAGGGCCCCTACGAGCAGTACTTC. Its translation is CASRLGQGPYEQYF. The V gene is TRBV14, the J gene TRBJ2-7; TRBD1 aligns across 9 bases. CDR1 and CDR2 (germline): SGHDN, FVKESK. The CDR3 is 14 amino acids. With V trimmed by 8 bases and J by 2 bases, 7 bases remained unmatched. Full variable domain (rest looked up from reference TRBV14 and TRBJ2-7): EAGVTQFPSHSVIEKGQTVTLRCDPISGHDNLYWYRRVMGKEIKFLLHFVKESKQDESGMPNNRFLAERTGGTYSTLKVQPAELEDSGVYFCASRLGQGPYEQYFGPGTRLTVT.